Below are 6 T cell receptor beta chains sequenced from a single sample in a study of blood T cell repertoires in COVID-19. TCRdb keeps only in-frame clones here, not all; method: immunoSEQ multiplex PCR. Of roughly 60,000 clones listed, approximately 85% are singletons. The sample comprised peripheral blood. The source is a human donor in a cohort sampled during active COVID-19.

This chain uses TRBV18 with TRBJ1-1; maybe TRBD1 (5 bases). Per the germline V gene, CDR1 is KGHSH and CDR2 is LQKENI. The CDR3 has 15 residues. V was clipped by 1 base and J by 0 bases, with 9 bases between them. CDR3 sequence reads: CASSPRRGMNTEAFF. The CDR3 region has the DNA TGTGCCAGCTCACCACGGAGGGGAATGAACACTGAAGCTTTCTTT.

V usage is TRBV5-8 and J usage is TRBJ2-7, with 9 positions matching TRBD1. Trimming at V came to 4 bases and at J to 4 bases, leaving 6 bases not matched to a gene. The CDR3 spans 14 residues. The V gene's germline CDR1 is SGHTS and CDR2 YDEGEE. CDR3 residues: CASSRGQGLYEQYF. CDR3 coding DNA: TGTGCCAGCAGCCGAGGACAGGGGCTGTACGAGCAGTACTTC.

The gene calls are TRBV11-2 and TRBJ1-1; TRBD1 is a possible D gene (6 bases). The germline CDR1 and CDR2 sequences are SGHAT and FQNNGV. The CDR3 contains 15 residues. V lost 5 bases and J lost 0, with 13 bases in between. The CDR3 sequence is CASSIGQNLNTEAFF. The DNA for the CDR3 is TGTGCCAGCAGCATCGGACAGAACTTGAACACTGAAGCTTTCTTT.

The chain employs TRBV6-1 and TRBJ2-3; maybe TRBD1 (5 bases). In germline, CDR1 is MNHNS, CDR2 SASEGT. CDR3 size: 16 residues. The ends were cut back, 2 bases at V and 0 bases at J, with 12 bases in the middle. As DNA, the CDR3 is TGTGCCAGCAGTGAACTTCAAGGGGCAAGCACAGATACGCAGTATTTT. Amino acids: CASSELQGASTDTQYF.

A few counts support this clone. The genes are TRBV6-2 or TRBV6-3 and TRBJ1-2; possible D gene TRBD1, 5 bases. The CDR3 length is 13 residues. V was pared by 3 bases and J by 3 bases, with 8 bases between. Germline CDR1 is MNHEY and CDR2 is SVGEGT. CDR3 amino acids: CASSYGGDYGYTF. Here the CDR3 DNA reads TGTGCCAGCAGTTATGGGGGGGACTATGGCTACACCTTC.

The chain carries TRBV6-5 and TRBJ2-1; possible D gene TRBD2, 5 bases. Germline V gene lookup returns CDR1 MNHEY and CDR2 SVGAGI. This CDR3 contains 12 residues. Trimming stripped 1 base from V and 8 bases from J, with 6 bases between. The CDR3 reads CASSYFGDEQFF. The CDR3 bases are TGTGCCAGCAGTTACTTCGGGGATGAGCAGTTCTTC.